A single sample gave rise to the 31 T cell receptor beta chains below, sequenced in a study of blood T cells in healthy people across ages. For the second PCR, which ran for 7 to 11 cycles, a sample-barcoded 5' primer and a J-beta primer mix were used. TCRdb independently ran MiXCR on the 5' RACE reads; one entry per CDR3 protein. The table records 1.5 million to 2 million distinct CDR3 sequences, less than 50% of them present only once. The source material was blood. These receptors were obtained from a woman aged 40 to 50 in good health.

The chain combines TRBV6-1 with TRBJ1-1; no clear D. The CDR3 has 12 amino acids. The V gene's germline CDR1 is MNHNS and CDR2 SASEGT. With 7 bases removed from V and 1 base from J, the gap between germline ends came to 7 bases. CDR3 DNA sequence: TGTGCCAGCAATTTTTGGAACACTGAAGCTTTCTTT. Amino acid sequence: CASNFWNTEAFF.

CDR3 loop: CASRGTGANVLTF. CDR3 bases: TGTGCCAGCAGAGGGACTGGGGCCAACGTCCTGACTTTC. The chain has TRBV6-6 and TRBJ2-6, with no clear D. CDR1 MNHNY and CDR2 SVGAGI come from the germline V gene (reference sequence). The CDR3 runs to 13 residues. V lost 6 bases, J lost 2 bases, and 5 bases lay in between.

There are a few counts of this clonotype. The V and J genes are TRBV6-2 or TRBV6-3 and TRBJ2-1; no clear D gene. The CDR3 has 15 residues. Germline CDR1 reads MNHEY; CDR2 reads SVGEGT. V was clipped by 6 bases and J by 1 base, with 13 bases between them. The CDR3 sequence is CASRVQSASYNEQFF. CDR3 in DNA: TGTGCCAGCAGGGTTCAGAGTGCTTCCTACAATGAGCAGTTCTTC.

The chain recombines TRBV7-2 with TRBJ2-1; 10 positions agree with TRBD2. Germline V CDR1 and CDR2: SGHTA, FQGNSA. The junction had 6 bases not matched to a gene; V was cut back by 4 bases and J by 0 bases. This CDR3 has 17 residues. In DNA, the CDR3 is TGTGCCAGCAGCTCCGGACTAGCGGAGAGCTCCTACAATGAGCAGTTCTTC. It is translated as CASSSGLAESSYNEQFF.

The rearrangement joins TRBV5-1 to TRBJ2-3, with 7 bases lining up with TRBD2. Per the germline V gene, CDR1 is SGHRS and CDR2 is YFSETQ. The CDR3 has 16 residues. J gave up 1 base and V 3 bases, and 8 bases lay outside the gene matches. The CDR3 DNA reads TGCGCCAGCAGCTGGGATAGCGGGCGAGGCACAGATACGCAGTATTTT. Translated: CASSWDSGRGTDTQYF.

V gene TRBV4-3 combines with J gene TRBJ1-5; no definite D call. Looked up from germline, CDR1 is LGHNA and CDR2 is YSLEER. The CDR3 loop spans 15 amino acids. V was trimmed by 2 bases and J by 9 bases, leaving 17 bases between them. The CDR3 bases are TGCGCCAGCAGCCAACTCTTAGCGGCTGGGTCGCCCCAGCATTTT. It translates to CASSQLLAAGSPQHF.

This clonotype was observed many times. CDR3 sequence reads: CSARFGQDEQFF. The CDR3 coding sequence is TGCAGTGCTAGGTTCGGCCAGGATGAGCAGTTCTTC. This chain connects TRBV20-1 to TRBJ2-1; D is ambiguous. V lost 3 bases and J lost 8, with 11 bases in between. Germline V lookup: CDR1 DFQATT, CDR2 SNEGSKA (reference sequence). This CDR3 comprises 12 residues.

This clonotype came up a few times. The gene calls are TRBV7-2 and TRBJ1-4, with D unresolved. V was clipped by 7 bases and J by 11 bases, with 17 bases between them. CDR1 and CDR2 (germline): SGHTA, FQGNSA. This CDR3 has 13 residues. DNA for the CDR3: TGTGCCAGCAACAACTACCCGGATGGGAAACTGTTTTTT. Protein sequence: CASNNYPDGKLFF.

This sequence joins TRBV24-1 and TRBJ2-3, with D tentatively TRBD2 (5 bases). The CDR3 loop spans 12 amino acids. Per germline, CDR1 KGHDR and CDR2 SFDVKD. Trimming removed 7 bases from V and 10 bases from J, with 14 bases in between. CDR3 in amino acids: CATSRAGRAQYF. The CDR3 DNA reads TGTGCCACCAGCCGGGCGGGCCGGGCGCAGTATTTT.

This clonotype has a single count. The chain recombines TRBV11-2 with TRBJ1-2, with D possibly being TRBD1 (6 bases). Per the germline V gene, CDR1 is SGHAT and CDR2 is FQNNGV. The CDR3 extends over 16 amino acids. With 2 bases removed from V and 3 bases from J, the gap between germline ends came to 16 bases. The CDR3 sequence: CASSLSDTGKHYGYTF. The CDR3 bases are TGTGCCAGCAGCTTATCCGATACAGGGAAGCACTATGGCTACACCTTC.

The chain recombines TRBV9 with TRBJ2-1; a possible D gene is TRBD1 (5 bases). This CDR3 is 14 amino acids long. Trimming took off 4 bases at V and 13 bases at J, with 21 bases between the two ends. Per the germline V gene, CDR1 is SGDLS and CDR2 is YYNGEE. CDR3 sequence reads: CASSPVTGKETQFF. The CDR3 nucleotides are TGTGCCAGCAGCCCCGTCACAGGAAAAGAGACCCAGTTCTTC.

V and J are TRBV4-3 and TRBJ2-1, with 9 nucleotides matching TRBD2. The CDR3 consists of 18 residues. Germline V gene sequence: CDR1 LGHNA, CDR2 YSLEER. The junction had 19 bases not matched to a gene; V was cut back by 0 bases and J by 13 bases. This chain's CDR3 is CASSQELKRTSELRLQFF. The CDR3 bases are TGCGCCAGCAGCCAAGAATTAAAAAGGACTAGCGAGTTACGATTACAGTTCTTC.

This clonotype has just a few counts. The rearrangement uses TRBV6-6 and TRBJ2-7; D unresolved. V was shortened by 8 bases and J by 3 bases, with 11 bases between the two germline ends. This CDR3 region has 12 residues. Germline assignment: CDR1 MNHNY and CDR2 SVGAGI (reference sequence). Written as DNA, the CDR3 is TGTGCCAGCTGGATCAAGGGCTACGAGCAGTACTTC. Translated: CASWIKGYEQYF.

This clonotype was detected once. This chain uses TRBV18 with TRBJ1-1; TRBD1 aligns across 12 bases. This CDR3 spans 18 amino acids. The V gene end was trimmed by 4 bases and the J gene end by 3 bases; junction bases not matched to a gene: 12. Germline CDR1 and CDR2: KGHSH and LQKENI. CDR3 bases: TGTGCCAGCTCACAGAAGGGACAGGGGGCGGTGTCGGACACTGAAGCTTTCTTT. Protein product: CASSQKGQGAVSDTEAFF.

The CDR3 sequence: CASHGTGNTEAFF. CDR3 bases: TGTGCCAGCCATGGGACGGGCAACACTGAAGCTTTCTTT. J is TRBJ1-1 and V is TRBV27; D possibly corresponds to TRBD1 (5 bases). The CDR3 consists of 13 residues. V dropped 8 bases and J dropped 2 bases, with 12 bases sitting between them. Germline-derived CDR1 and CDR2 are MNHEY and SMNVEV (reference sequence).

The rearrangement joins TRBV7-3 to TRBJ2-5; tentative D call: TRBD1 (6 bases). Looked up from germline, CDR1 is SGHTA and CDR2 is FQGTGA. V was clipped by 10 bases and J by 2 bases, with 14 bases between them. The CDR3 runs to 13 residues. CDR3 protein: CATLPQGQETQYF. The CDR3 bases are TGTGCCACCCTACCACAGGGACAAGAGACCCAGTACTTC.

V usage is TRBV20-1 and J usage is TRBJ1-2; D unresolved. The CDR3 runs 14 residues. In germline, CDR1 is DFQATT, CDR2 SNEGSKA (reference sequence). Trimming removed 5 bases from V and 8 bases from J, with 21 bases in between. The DNA of the CDR3 is TGCAGTGCTCCTCCTTCCGGGCCCACCGGGGGCTACACCTTC. It specifies CSAPPSGPTGGYTF.

The chain couples TRBV4-2 to TRBJ2-1; 7 bases align to TRBD1. The length of the CDR3 is 14 residues. Germline CDR1 reads LGHNA; CDR2 reads YNFKEQ. V shed 1 base and J 7 bases; nucleotides not matched to a gene: 4. The CDR3 DNA reads as TGTGCCAGCAGCCAAGCACCCAGGGGGAATGAGCAGTTCTTC. Translating it yields CASSQAPRGNEQFF.

The rearrangement uses TRBV5-1 and TRBJ2-3, with TRBD1 matching over 10 bases. Germline V gene data show CDR1 as SGHRS and CDR2 as YFSETQ. This CDR3 region has 15 residues. Losses at the gene ends were 6 bases for V and 2 bases for J; bases not matched to a gene: 6. The CDR3 region is CASTDRGRNTDTQYF. CDR3 sequence (DNA): TGCGCCAGCACCGACAGGGGGCGCAACACAGATACGCAGTATTTT.

The J gene is TRBJ1-5, the V gene TRBV7-2; tentative D call: TRBD1 (6 bases). Germline CDR1 reads SGHTA; CDR2 reads FQGNSA. The CDR3 has 15 residues. V lost 5 bases and J lost 7, with 18 bases in between. The CDR3 here is CASSRILPQGQPQHF. The CDR3 region has the DNA TGTGCCAGCAGCCGCATACTACCACAGGGACAGCCCCAGCATTTT.

This chain uses TRBV12-3 or TRBV12-4 with TRBJ1-2; D is ambiguous. Trimming shortened V by 6 bases and J by 12 bases, and 5 bases separated the two germline ends. The CDR3 is made up of 8 amino acids. The CDR3 region has the DNA TGTGCCAGCAGCCCTAACACCTTC. This codes for CASSPNTF.

In its sample, this clonotype was seen a few times. The CDR3 DNA follows: TGTGCCATCAGTGAGTTCTGGACCTCTAGCACAGATACGCAGTATTTT. This sequence encodes CAISEFWTSSTDTQYF. The rearrangement links TRBV10-3 to TRBJ2-3; unclear D gene. Per the germline V gene, CDR1 is ENHRY and CDR2 is SYGVKD. This CDR3 comprises 16 residues. V dropped 1 base and J dropped 0 bases, with 11 bases sitting between them.

V usage is TRBV27 and J usage is TRBJ2-5; D may match TRBD1 or TRBD2 (5 bases each). The CDR3 has 14 residues. CDR1 is MNHEY, CDR2 SMNVEV, per germline (reference sequence). Trimming removed 5 bases from V and 2 bases from J, with 12 bases in between. The CDR3 DNA reads as TGTGCCAGCAGTGCCTCGGGACCGCAAGAGACCCAGTACTTC. Translation: CASSASGPQETQYF.

The chain combines TRBV7-2 with TRBJ2-3; D is possibly TRBD1 (5 bases). The V end lost 0 bases, the J end lost 5 bases, and 12 bases lay between the germline ends. This CDR3 contains 15 residues. The germline gives CDR1 SGHTA, CDR2 FQGNSA. CDR3 sequence reads: CASSLAHAQGDTQYF. CDR3 DNA sequence: TGTGCCAGCAGCTTAGCACACGCCCAGGGAGATACGCAGTATTTT.

The rearrangement uses TRBV12-5 and TRBJ2-3, with D hard to call. Germline V gene sequence: CDR1 LGHNT, CDR2 FRNRAP. V was trimmed by 0 bases and J by 5 bases, leaving 6 bases between them. This CDR3 is 13 amino acids long. CDR3 amino acids: CASGLVLEDTQYF. The CDR3 coding sequence is TGTGCTAGTGGTTTGGTACTGGAAGATACGCAGTATTTT.

This sequence joins TRBV16 and TRBJ1-6; no clear D gene. V was shortened by 4 bases and J by 4 bases, with 14 bases between the two germline ends. Looked up from germline, CDR1 is KGHSY and CDR2 is FQNENV. The CDR3 totals 16 residues. CDR3 region: CASSPRAKEYNSPLHF. CDR3 sequence (DNA): TGTGCCAGCAGCCCCCGAGCTAAGGAGTATAATTCACCCCTCCACTTT.

V usage is TRBV15 and J usage is TRBJ2-5, with 8 nucleotides matching TRBD1. V shed 5 bases and J 3 bases; nucleotides not matched to a gene: 5. The CDR3 covers 14 residues. CDR1 and CDR2 from the germline V gene are LNHNV and YYDKDF (reference sequence). Here the CDR3 DNA reads TGTGCCACCAGCCCGGACAGGGTCGAAGAGACCCAGTACTTC. Translating gives CATSPDRVEETQYF.

The chain is built from TRBV4-3 and TRBJ1-1; no clear D gene. The CDR3 is made up of 14 amino acids. Per the germline V gene, CDR1 is LGHNA and CDR2 is YSLEER. Trimming shortened V by 6 bases and J by 3 bases, and 14 bases separated the two germline ends. The CDR3 protein is CASSYGELDTEAFF. As DNA, the CDR3 is TGCGCCAGCAGTTACGGAGAATTGGACACTGAAGCTTTCTTT.

The rearrangement joins TRBV29-1 to TRBJ2-7; 7 nucleotides agree with TRBD1. CDR3 length: 12 residues. CDR1 and CDR2 from the germline V gene are SQVTM and ANQGSEA. V lost 6 bases and J lost 2; bases outside the gene matches: 4. The CDR3: CSVGTEPYEQYF. The CDR3 coding sequence is TGCAGCGTAGGGACAGAACCCTACGAGCAGTACTTC.

V and J are TRBV4-2 and TRBJ2-3; TRBD1 matches 9 bases. Germline CDR1 LGHNA, CDR2 YNFKEQ. V shed 4 bases and J 5 bases; nucleotides not matched to a gene: 13. The CDR3 consists of 17 residues. The CDR3: CASSRSLIGTGQDTQYF. In nucleotides, the CDR3 is TGTGCCAGCAGCCGGAGCCTGATCGGGACAGGGCAAGATACGCAGTATTTT.

This clonotype was detected only a few times. The V call is TRBV28, the J call TRBJ2-7; D remains ambiguous. The J call may not be correct, given that the DNA end is closer to TRBJ2-5. Germline V gene sequence: CDR1 MDHEN, CDR2 SYDVKM. The CDR3 runs 14 residues. The CDR3 protein is CASSSDRQMGTQYF. The CDR3 nucleotides read TGTGCCAGCAGCTCTGATCGGCAAATGGGGACCCAGTACTTC.